What follows is one T cell receptor (beta chain) and its context. Its antigen is still unknown. Measured with immunoSEQ multiplex PCR; TCRdb has only the in-frame clones, and not every one. The sample lists 54,000 or so clones; around nine tenths were seen once. The sample originates from a study of T cell responses to AZD1222 COVID-19 vaccine. Background on the study: Second-dose recipients at about 4 or about 12 weeks were treated as one pooled group.

The trim removed 4 bases at V and 6 bases at J, leaving 6 bases unmatched. This CDR3 contains 14 residues. CDR1 SQVTM and CDR2 ANQGSEA come from the germline V gene. General observations from the study: Regions 160-218 and 743-854 held dominance among vaccine-associated CD4 TCRs, which spanned spike. Donors were chiefly white British, with a greater number of females, and clonal diversity was perhaps underestimated. Spike-specific TCR breadth and depth grew following two AZD1222 doses.

The receptor's source is an adult in good health. This specimen was peripheral blood, taken on day 0 of AZD1222 vaccination. The chain is built from TRBV29-1 and TRBJ2-1; 10 bases are a match to TRBD2. In nucleotides, the CDR3 is TGCAGCGTTGTAGTGCTAGCGGGAGTCAATGAGCAGTTCTTC. This sequence encodes CSVVVLAGVNEQFF.